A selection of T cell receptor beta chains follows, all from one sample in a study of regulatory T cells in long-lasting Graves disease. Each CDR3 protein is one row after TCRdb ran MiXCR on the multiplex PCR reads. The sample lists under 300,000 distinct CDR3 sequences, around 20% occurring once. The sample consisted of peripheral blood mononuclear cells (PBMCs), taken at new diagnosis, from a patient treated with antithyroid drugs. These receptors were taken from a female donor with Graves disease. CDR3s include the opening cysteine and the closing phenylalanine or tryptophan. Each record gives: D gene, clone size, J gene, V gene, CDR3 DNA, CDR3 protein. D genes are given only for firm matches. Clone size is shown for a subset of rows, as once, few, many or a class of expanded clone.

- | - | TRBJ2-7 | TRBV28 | TGTGCCAGCAGTCTACAGGGTTACGGACGTGAGCAGTACTTC | CASSLQGYGREQYF
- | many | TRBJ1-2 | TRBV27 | TGTGCCAGCAGTTTCAGGGCCGGGTATGGCTACACCTTC | CASSFRAGYGYTF
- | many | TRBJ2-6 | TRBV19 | TGTGCCGGTAGCCGGACAAACTCTGGGGCCAACGTCCTGACTTTC | CAGSRTNSGANVLTF
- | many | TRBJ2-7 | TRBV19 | TGTGCCAGTAGTGCCCCCGGGGGTTACGAGCAGTACTTC | CASSAPGGYEQYF
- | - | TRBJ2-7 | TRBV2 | TGTGCCAGCAGTGAACTGGGGGTAGAGCAGTACTTC | CASSELGVEQYF
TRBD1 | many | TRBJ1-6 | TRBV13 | TGTGCCAGCAGCCACAGGGGAAGGGGTTCACCCCTCCACTTT | CASSHRGRGSPLHF
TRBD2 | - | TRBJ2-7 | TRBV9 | TGTGCCAGCAGCGTCCTAGCGGGAGGGGGCGAGCAGTACTTC | CASSVLAGGGEQYF
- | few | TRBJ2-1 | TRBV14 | TGTGCCAGCAGCCAAGGGGGCTTTGGTAAGGAGTGGAGGCAGTTCTTC | CASSQGGFGKEWRQFF
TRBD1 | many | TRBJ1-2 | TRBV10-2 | TGCGCCAGCAGTCAGCAGGGGGATGGCTACACCTTC | CASSQQGDGYTF
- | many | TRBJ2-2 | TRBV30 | TGTGCCTGGAGCCCCCCAACCACCGGGGAGCTGTTTTTT | CAWSPPTTGELFF
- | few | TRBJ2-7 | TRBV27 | TGTGCCAGCAGTTCCCCCGGACGGAGCTCCTACGAGCAGTACTTC | CASSSPGRSSYEQYF
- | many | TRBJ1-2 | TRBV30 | TGTGCCTGGAGTGCCTTATTCGGGACCCTTGGCTACACCTTC | CAWSALFGTLGYTF
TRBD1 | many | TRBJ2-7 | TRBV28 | TGTGCCAGCAGGACAGGGAGCTCCTACGAGCAGTACTTC | CASRTGSSYEQYF
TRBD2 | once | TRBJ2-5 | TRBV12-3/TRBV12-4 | TGTGCCAGCAGTTCTAGCGGGAGACCTGAGACCCAGTACTTC | CASSSSGRPETQYF
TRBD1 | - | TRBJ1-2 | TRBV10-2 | TGCGCCAGCGGCGAAGGGGGCGTCTATGGCTACACCTTC | CASGEGGVYGYTF
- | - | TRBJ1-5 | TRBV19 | TGTGCCAGTAGTAGGGGACTCTGGAGGGGACAGCCCCAGCATTTT | CASSRGLWRGQPQHF
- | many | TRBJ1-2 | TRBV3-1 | TGTGCCAGCAGCCCCGTGCGATGGTATGGCTACACCTTC | CASSPVRWYGYTF
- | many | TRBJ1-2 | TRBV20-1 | TGCAGTGCCACTGCAGGGAATAACTATGGCTACACCTTC | CSATAGNNYGYTF
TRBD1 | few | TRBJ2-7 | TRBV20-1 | TGCAGTACGCAGTCGGACAGGACCTACGAGCAGTACTTC | CSTQSDRTYEQYF
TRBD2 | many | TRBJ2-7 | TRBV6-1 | TGTGCCAGCAGTGAAAGAGCGGGAGAGGGTGGTAGCGAGCAGTACTTC | CASSERAGEGGSEQYF
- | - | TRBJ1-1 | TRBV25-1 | TGTGCCAGCAGTGAGAAGGGGTTTAACACTGAAGCTTTCTTT | CASSEKGFNTEAFF